Listed here are 19 T cell receptor beta chains from one sample, sequenced in a study of monozygotic twins with inflammatory bowel disease. TCRdb processed the 5' RACE reads again and assigns one entry to each CDR3 protein, with no DNA. This table lists around 150,000 distinct CDR3 sequences. The source material was blood. The receptors here all came from a human donor with ulcerative colitis or Crohn's disease, or a healthy co-twin of an affected twin (not recorded which).

Here the CDR3 reads CASSSAGVGRETQYF. J is TRBJ2-5 and V is TRBV6-5; checking the TCRdb D call of TRBD2 is not possible without DNA. The CDR3 is 15 amino acids. Germline V gene sequence: CDR1 MNHEY, CDR2 SVGAGI.

V usage is TRBV5-4 and J usage is TRBJ1-5; TCRdb calls TRBD1, which cannot be checked without DNA. The germline V gene has CDR1 SGHNT and CDR2 YYREEE (reference sequence). The CDR3 runs to 15 residues. CDR3 loop: CASSLGGTSDQPQHF.

The rearrangement uses TRBV30 and TRBJ1-5; TCRdb indicates TRBD1, and absent DNA this call remains unverified. The germline gives CDR1 GTSNPN, CDR2 SVGIG (reference sequence). The CDR3 is 12 amino acids. The CDR3 sequence: CASQGQNQPQHF.

The rearrangement links TRBV6-2 or TRBV6-3 to TRBJ2-1; the D call of TRBD2 rests on TCRdb alone, since no DNA is present to check it. Germline lookup yields CDR1 MNHEY and CDR2 SVGEGT. The CDR3 runs 15 residues. CDR3 residues: CASSYGGTSVKEQFF.

The chain employs TRBV15 and TRBJ2-3; TCRdb gives TRBD1 as the D gene, but with no DNA this cannot be confirmed. CDR1 and CDR2 from the germline V gene are LNHNV and YYDKDF (reference sequence). There are 14 residues in the CDR3. CDR3 region: CATGTDLSTDTQYF.

The chain joins TRBV7-6 to TRBJ2-5. The length of the CDR3 is 13 residues. Germline loops: CDR1 SGHVS, CDR2 FNYEAQ. The CDR3 is CASSPRNQETQYF.

V usage is TRBV5-1 and J usage is TRBJ2-7. The CDR3 loop spans 14 amino acids. Per the germline V gene, CDR1 is SGHRS and CDR2 is YFSETQ. CDR3 amino acids: CASSLVGSPYEQYF.

The V call is TRBV20-1, the J call TRBJ1-1; the D gene TCRdb calls, TRBD1, cannot be checked with no DNA. In germline, CDR1 is DFQATT, CDR2 SNEGSKA (reference sequence). The length of the CDR3 is 14 residues. CDR3 residues: CSAAQGTMNTEAFF.

The chain carries TRBV20-1 and TRBJ2-3; as DNA is missing, the TRBD1 call by TCRdb cannot be tested. This CDR3 contains 14 residues. The V gene's germline CDR1 is DFQATT and CDR2 SNEGSKA (reference sequence). CDR3 loop: CSATDRGHSDTQYF.

The chain links TRBV4-2 to TRBJ1-1; checking the TCRdb D call of TRBD1 is not possible without DNA. Germline-derived CDR1 and CDR2 are LGHNA and YNFKEQ. The CDR3 length is 14 residues. CDR3 protein: CASSQEKGQPEAFF.

The V and J genes are TRBV5-6 and TRBJ2-1; TCRdb picks TRBD1, but there is no DNA to check that call. Per the germline V gene, CDR1 is SGHDT and CDR2 is YYEEEE. CDR3 size: 14 residues. CDR3 residues: CASSFGTHDNEQFF.

The CDR3: CSARDPEGRGSTQYF. This chain joins TRBV20-1 and TRBJ2-5; TCRdb names TRBD1, which stays unverified in the absence of DNA. This CDR3 has 15 amino acids. The V gene's germline CDR1 is DFQATT and CDR2 SNEGSKA (reference sequence).

The rearrangement uses TRBV5-1 and TRBJ1-6; TCRdb designates TRBD1, a call that cannot be tested without DNA. CDR3 length: 15 amino acids. CDR1 is SGHRS and CDR2 is YFSETQ in the germline V gene. This CDR3 is CASSMEWTGRSPLHF.

The CDR3 protein is CASSLGPGNTEAFF. This chain links TRBV7-2 with TRBJ1-1. The CDR3 contains 14 residues. Per germline, CDR1 SGHTA and CDR2 FQGNSA.

This chain connects TRBV28 to TRBJ2-1; as DNA is missing, the TRBD1 call by TCRdb cannot be tested. From germline, CDR1 is MDHEN and CDR2 SYDVKM. The CDR3 is 15 residues long. CDR3 loop: CATLWREGSYNEQFF.

The rearrangement uses TRBV7-3 and TRBJ2-3; as DNA is missing, the TRBD2 call by TCRdb cannot be tested. Germline V lookup: CDR1 SGHTA, CDR2 FQGTGA. The CDR3 is made up of 22 amino acids. CDR3 protein: CASSLKSRARGLAGGRTDTQYF.

This chain's CDR3 is CASSVEGQSPRTDTQYF. This chain links TRBV9 with TRBJ2-3; TCRdb calls TRBD1, which cannot be checked without DNA. The germline V gene has CDR1 SGDLS and CDR2 YYNGEE. The CDR3 is 17 amino acids.

The chain combines TRBV5-1 with TRBJ1-4; TCRdb's assignment of TRBD1 cannot be checked, as there is no DNA. From germline, CDR1 is SGHRS and CDR2 YFSETQ. The CDR3 totals 15 residues. CDR3 region: CASSVTGSANEKLFF.

The chain carries TRBV29-1 and TRBJ1-2; lacking DNA, the TRBD1 call made by TCRdb goes unchecked. This CDR3 spans 13 amino acids. Germline CDR1 SQVTM, CDR2 ANQGSEA. The CDR3: CSGGQGDGRSYTF.